This T cell receptor beta chain is from a study of blood T cell repertoires in COVID-19. Study overall: Samples representing acute and convalescent COVID-19 were sourced from the United States, Italy and Spain. Sources were T cells, B-cell-depleted T cells, or PBMCs; the material itself was cDNA or gDNA.

The CDR3 consists of 14 residues. The junction had 5 bases not matched to a gene; V was cut back by 4 bases and J by 6 bases. In germline, CDR1 is LGHDT, CDR2 YNNKEL (reference sequence). In the original workflow: The authors estimated nucleated cell counts from reference gene primer amplification. Sequenced by immunoSEQ multiplex PCR; TCRdb stores in-frame clones only, minus some. The DNA was the basis for D and trimming; V, J and clone size are from that table. The sample includes approximately 190,000 clones, about 80% of them seen just once. The chain links TRBV3-1 (or the pseudogene TRBV3-2) to TRBJ1-5; 8 bases are shared with TRBD1. The specimen sequenced was peripheral blood. The sequence was collected from a man between 60 and 70 years old with acute or convalescent COVID-19. CDR3 bases: TGTGCCAGCAGCCCCGGACAGGGCGGTCAGCCCCAGCATTTT. Residues: CASSPGQGGQPQHF.